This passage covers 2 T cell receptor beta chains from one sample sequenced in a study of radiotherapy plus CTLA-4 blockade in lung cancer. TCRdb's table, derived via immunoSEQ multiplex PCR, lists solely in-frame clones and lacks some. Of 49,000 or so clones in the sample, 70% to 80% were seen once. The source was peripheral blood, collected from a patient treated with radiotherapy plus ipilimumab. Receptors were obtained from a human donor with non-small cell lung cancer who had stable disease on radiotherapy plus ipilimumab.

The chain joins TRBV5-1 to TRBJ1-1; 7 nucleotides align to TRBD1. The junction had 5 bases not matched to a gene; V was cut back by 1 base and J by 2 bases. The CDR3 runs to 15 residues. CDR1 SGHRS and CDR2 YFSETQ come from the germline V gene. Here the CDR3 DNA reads TGCGCCAGCAGCTTGATTACAGGGGCTAACACTGAAGCTTTCTTT. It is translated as CASSLITGANTEAFF.

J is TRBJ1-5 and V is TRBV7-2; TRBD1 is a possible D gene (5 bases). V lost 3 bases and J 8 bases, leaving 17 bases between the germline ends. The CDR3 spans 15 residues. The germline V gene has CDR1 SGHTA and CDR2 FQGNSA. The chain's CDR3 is CASSLDGAAGEPQHF. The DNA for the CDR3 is TGTGCCAGCAGCTTGGACGGTGCCGCGGGGGAGCCCCAGCATTTT.